The source of this T cell receptor (beta chain) is a study of blood T cell repertoires in COVID-19. Using immunoSEQ multiplex PCR, the repertoire was profiled, and TCRdb retains in-frame clones only, with some absent. The profile covers hundreds of thousands of clones, with approximately 92% appearing a single time and 0.75% to 0.9% taken by the ten largest. Seattle's cohort entered during active infection and was followed longitudinally. The length of the CDR3 is 18 residues. The germline V gene has CDR1 SGHRS and CDR2 YFSETQ. With V trimmed by 0 bases and J by 0 bases, 4 bases remained unmatched. The source is a man younger than 30 with COVID-19, enrolled during active disease. Source material: peripheral blood. The chain employs TRBV5-1 and TRBJ2-6; 9 nucleotides align to TRBD1. The CDR3 region is CASSLVGTGTSGANVLTF. As DNA, the CDR3 is TGCGCCAGCAGCTTGGTAGGGACAGGGACCTCTGGGGCCAACGTCCTGACTTTC.